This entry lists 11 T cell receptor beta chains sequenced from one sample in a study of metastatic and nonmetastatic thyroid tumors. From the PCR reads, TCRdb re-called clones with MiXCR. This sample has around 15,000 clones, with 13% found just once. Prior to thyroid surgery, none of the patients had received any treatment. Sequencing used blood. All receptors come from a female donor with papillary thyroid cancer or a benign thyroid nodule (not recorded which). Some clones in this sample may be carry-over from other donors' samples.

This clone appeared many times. The CDR3 DNA follows: TGCGCCAGCAGCTTGGAATCAAGCGGGAGCGGTACAGATACGCAGTATTTT. Translation: CASSLESSGSGTDTQYF. The chain recombines TRBV5-1 with TRBJ2-3; 8 bases are a match to TRBD2. The CDR3 length is 17 residues. V dropped 0 bases and J dropped 3; count of bases not matched to a gene: 9. CDR1 is SGHRS, CDR2 YFSETQ, per germline.

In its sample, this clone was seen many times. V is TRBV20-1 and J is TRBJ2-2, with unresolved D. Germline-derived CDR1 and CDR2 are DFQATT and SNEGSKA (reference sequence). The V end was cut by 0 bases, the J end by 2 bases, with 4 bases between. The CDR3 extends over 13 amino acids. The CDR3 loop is CSARDPNTGELFF. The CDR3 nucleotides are TGCAGTGCTAGAGATCCCAACACCGGGGAGCTGTTTTTT.

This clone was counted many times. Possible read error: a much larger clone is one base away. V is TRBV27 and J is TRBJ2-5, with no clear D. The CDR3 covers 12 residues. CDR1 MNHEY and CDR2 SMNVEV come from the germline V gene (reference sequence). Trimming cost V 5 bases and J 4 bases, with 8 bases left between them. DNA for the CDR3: TGTGCCAGCAGTCCAGACCCAGAGACCCAGTACTTC. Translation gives CASSPDPETQYF.

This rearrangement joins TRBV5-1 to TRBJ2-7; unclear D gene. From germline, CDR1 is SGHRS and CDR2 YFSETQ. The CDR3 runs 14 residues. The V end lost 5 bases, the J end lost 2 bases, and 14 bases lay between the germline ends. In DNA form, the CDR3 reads TGCGCCAGCAGTTTATCGGGCCCCACCTACGAGCAGTACTTC. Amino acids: CASSLSGPTYEQYF.

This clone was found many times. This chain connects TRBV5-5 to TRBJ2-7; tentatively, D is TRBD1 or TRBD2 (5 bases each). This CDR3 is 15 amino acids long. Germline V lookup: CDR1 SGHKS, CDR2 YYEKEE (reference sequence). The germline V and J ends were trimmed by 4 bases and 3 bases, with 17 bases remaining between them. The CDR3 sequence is CASSPSGWTFYEQYF. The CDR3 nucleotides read TGTGCCAGCAGCCCCTCAGGGTGGACTTTCTACGAGCAGTACTTC.

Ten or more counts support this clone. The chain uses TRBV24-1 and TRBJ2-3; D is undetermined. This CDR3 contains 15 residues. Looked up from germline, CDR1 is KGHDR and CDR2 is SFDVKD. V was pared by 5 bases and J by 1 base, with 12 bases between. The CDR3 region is CATSGLLKGTDTQYF. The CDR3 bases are TGTGCCACCAGTGGCCTTCTCAAAGGCACAGATACGCAGTATTTT.

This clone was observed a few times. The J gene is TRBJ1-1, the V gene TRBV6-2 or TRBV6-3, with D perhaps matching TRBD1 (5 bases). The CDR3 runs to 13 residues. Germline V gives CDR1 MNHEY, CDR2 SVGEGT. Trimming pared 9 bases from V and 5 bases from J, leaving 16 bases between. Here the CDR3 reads CARLTQGYTEAFF. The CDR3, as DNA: TGTGCCAGATTAACCCAGGGTTATACTGAAGCTTTCTTT.

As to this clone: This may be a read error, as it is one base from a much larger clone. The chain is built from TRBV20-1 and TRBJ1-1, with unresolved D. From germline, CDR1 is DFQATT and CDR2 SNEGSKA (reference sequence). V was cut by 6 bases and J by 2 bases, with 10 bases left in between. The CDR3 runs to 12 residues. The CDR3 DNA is TGCAGTGCCGCGTGTGGAAACACTGAAGCTTTCTTT. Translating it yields CSAACGNTEAFF.

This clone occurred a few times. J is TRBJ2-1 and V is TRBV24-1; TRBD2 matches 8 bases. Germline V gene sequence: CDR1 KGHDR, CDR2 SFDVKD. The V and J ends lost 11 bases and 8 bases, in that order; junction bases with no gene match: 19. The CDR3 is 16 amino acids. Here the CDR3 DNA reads TGTGCCAGCATCCCCACCGGGGGGACTAGTACGTATGAGCAGTTCTTC. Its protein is CASIPTGGTSTYEQFF.

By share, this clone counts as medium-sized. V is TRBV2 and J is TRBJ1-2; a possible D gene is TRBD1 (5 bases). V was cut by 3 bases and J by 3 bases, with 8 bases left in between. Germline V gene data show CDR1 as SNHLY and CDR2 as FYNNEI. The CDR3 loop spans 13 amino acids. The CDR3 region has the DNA TGTGCCAGCAGTGAGGGGGGGTACTATGGCTACACCTTC. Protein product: CASSEGGYYGYTF.

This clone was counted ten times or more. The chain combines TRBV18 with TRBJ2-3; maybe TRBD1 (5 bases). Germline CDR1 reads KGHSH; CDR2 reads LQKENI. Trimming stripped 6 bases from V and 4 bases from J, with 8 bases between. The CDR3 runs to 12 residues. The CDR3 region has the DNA TGTGCCAGCTCCCTACAGGCAGATACGCAGTATTTT. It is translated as CASSLQADTQYF.